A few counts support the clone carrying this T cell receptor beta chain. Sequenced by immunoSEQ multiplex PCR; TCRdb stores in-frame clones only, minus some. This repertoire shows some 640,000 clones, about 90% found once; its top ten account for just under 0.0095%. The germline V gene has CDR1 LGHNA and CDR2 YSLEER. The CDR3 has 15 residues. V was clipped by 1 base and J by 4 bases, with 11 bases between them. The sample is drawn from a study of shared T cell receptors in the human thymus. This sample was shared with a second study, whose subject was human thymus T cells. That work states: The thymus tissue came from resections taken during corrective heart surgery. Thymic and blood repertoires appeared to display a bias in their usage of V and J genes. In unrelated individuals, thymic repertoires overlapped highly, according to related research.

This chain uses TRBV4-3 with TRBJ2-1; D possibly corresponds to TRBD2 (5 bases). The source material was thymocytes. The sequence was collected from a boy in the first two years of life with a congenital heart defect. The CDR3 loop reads CASSQGGSGYNEQFF. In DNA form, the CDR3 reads TGCGCCAGCAGCCAAGGGGGATCGGGGTACAATGAGCAGTTCTTC.